The 6 T cell receptor beta chains in this list originate from one sample, sequenced in a study of memory CD4+ T cells and cytomegalovirus serostatus. Single viable CD3+CD4+CD8-CD45RO+ cells were sorted as the memory CD4+ T cells. Some clones are missing from TCRdb's copy, which holds only in-frame ones; the method was immunoSEQ multiplex PCR. The table has about 50,000 clones, 82% seen once. The source material was memory CD4+ T cells from blood. The receptors originated from an adult in good health and CMV-seronegative.

The chain has TRBV6-6 and TRBJ1-1; 10 bases agree with TRBD1. CDR3 length equals 14 residues. V lost 6 bases, J lost 3 bases, and 4 bases stayed unmatched. Germline CDR1 reads MNHNY; CDR2 reads SVGAGI (reference sequence). The CDR3 reads CASREDRGHTEAFF. The CDR3 region has the DNA TGTGCCAGCAGGGAAGACAGGGGGCACACTGAAGCTTTCTTT.

The chain recombines TRBV9 with TRBJ2-3; tentative D call: TRBD1 (6 bases). Trimming removed 6 bases at V and 1 base at J, with 15 bases between. This CDR3 has 15 amino acids. The V gene's germline CDR1 is SGDLS and CDR2 YYNGEE. CDR3 nucleotides: TGTGCCAGCACGGCAGGGGCACTTGGCACAGATACGCAGTATTTT. Its protein is CASTAGALGTDTQYF. Looking up the rest from reference TRBV9 and TRBJ2-3 gives the full variable domain: DSGVTQTPKHLITATGQRVTLRCSPRSGDLSVYWYQQSLDQGLQFLIQYYNGEERAKGNILERFSAQQFPDLHSELNLSSLELGDSALYFCASTAGALGTDTQYFGPGTRLTVL.

V gene TRBV27 combines with J gene TRBJ1-6, with D unresolved. Germline V gene data show CDR1 as MNHEY and CDR2 as SMNVEV (reference sequence). The CDR3 has 13 amino acids. V was cut by 3 bases and J by 4 bases, with 4 bases left in between. CDR3 region: CASSLGYNSPLHF. The CDR3 coding sequence is TGTGCCAGCAGTTTGGGTTATAATTCACCCCTCCACTTT.

The rearrangement joins TRBV5-1 to TRBJ2-7, with 7 bases identical to TRBD1. The CDR3 contains 13 residues. Germline assignment: CDR1 SGHRS and CDR2 YFSETQ. With 7 bases clipped from V and 2 bases from J, the junction kept 6 bases outside the gene matches. The CDR3 protein is CASGPGGTYEQYF. CDR3 nucleotides: TGCGCCAGCGGGCCAGGGGGAACCTACGAGCAGTACTTC.

The chain employs TRBV7-3 and TRBJ2-1; D is possibly TRBD2 (5 bases). Germline CDR1 reads SGHTA; CDR2 reads FQGTGA. The CDR3 extends over 14 amino acids. V lost 0 bases and J lost 4, with 7 bases in between. CDR3 in DNA: TGTGCCAGCAGCTTAACTCCGGGATACAATGAGCAGTTCTTC. Protein sequence: CASSLTPGYNEQFF.

This clone was recorded once. The rearrangement links TRBV10-3 to TRBJ2-3, with TRBD2 matching 10 bases. Germline CDR1 reads ENHRY; CDR2 reads SYGVKD. J gave up 4 bases and V 3 bases, and 4 bases lay outside the gene matches. The CDR3 has 15 residues. The CDR3 protein is CAISDSGGAADTQYF. CDR3 nucleotides: TGTGCCATCAGTGACAGCGGGGGGGCCGCAGATACGCAGTATTTT.